The 18 T cell receptor beta chains below all came from one sample that was sequenced in a study of T cells in tuberculosis. Thawed, overnight-rested PBMC were stained with GMM-loaded CD1B tetramer, viability dye and anti-CD3, then sorted. The lipid loaded on the CD1B tetramers was C32 glucose monomycolate from Rhodococcus equi. This table comes from immunoSEQ multiplex PCR, and its TCRdb copy is limited to in-frame clones, with some not included. The sample lists roughly 92,000 clones, roughly 93% occurring once. Sequencing was performed on CD1b-GMM tetramer-negative cells sorted from PBMCs. The receptors shown here come from an adult woman with latent tuberculosis.

V and J are TRBV10-1 and TRBJ2-5, with D perhaps TRBD2 (7 bases). CDR1 and CDR2 from the germline V gene are WNHNN and SYGVQD (reference sequence). The CDR3 length is 15 residues. V lost 3 bases and J lost 5, with 16 bases in between. CDR3 coding DNA: TGCGCCAGCAGTGACCGGTGGGGGGGCCTGGAGACCCAGTACTTC. Its protein is CASSDRWGGLETQYF.

Only one count was recorded for this clone. This sequence joins TRBV10-2 and TRBJ2-6, with a tentative D call TRBD2 (6 bases). Germline values: CDR1 WSHSY, CDR2 SAAADI. The CDR3 is made up of 17 amino acids. V lost 3 bases and J 2 bases, leaving 14 bases between the germline ends. The CDR3 protein is CASSDSRTGAGANVLTF. The CDR3 region has the DNA TGCGCCAGCAGTGATTCGAGGACGGGGGCTGGGGCCAACGTCCTGACTTTC.

J is TRBJ1-1 and V is TRBV9, with TRBD1 as a possible D gene (5 bases). The CDR3 has 13 amino acids. Germline V gene data show CDR1 as SGDLS and CDR2 as YYNGEE. Trimming removed 0 bases from V and 7 bases from J, with 10 bases in between. The CDR3 nucleotides read TGTGCCAGCAGCGTAGGACAGTCAGATGAAGCTTTCTTT. Amino acid sequence: CASSVGQSDEAFF. The variable domain in full, with the rest retrieved from reference TRBV9 and TRBJ1-1, is DSGVTQTPKHLITATGQRVTLRCSPRSGDLSVYWYQQSLDQGLQFLIQYYNGEERAKGNILERFSAQQFPDLHSELNLSSLELGDSALYFCASSVGQSDEAFFGQGTRLTVV.

This rearrangement joins TRBV25-1 to TRBJ1-2, with no clear D. The CDR3 spans 14 residues. The germline V gene has CDR1 MGHDK and CDR2 SYGVNS. V shed 2 bases and J shed 3 bases, with 10 bases lying between them. The CDR3 nucleotides read TGTGCCAGCAGTGAAATAATGGCAGACTATGGCTACACCTTC. This encodes CASSEIMADYGYTF.

The chain links TRBV29-1 to TRBJ2-2; 8 bases are shared with TRBD1. CDR3 length equals 14 residues. Losses at the gene ends were 8 bases for V and 8 bases for J; bases not matched to a gene: 13. CDR1 SQVTM and CDR2 ANQGSEA come from the germline V gene. CDR3 region: CSFSQGAQGGELFF. CDR3 bases: TGCAGCTTTTCCCAGGGGGCACAAGGTGGGGAGCTGTTTTTT.

The gene calls are TRBV21-1 and TRBJ2-7; TRBD2 is the table's D call, not checked against the DNA. TRBV21-1 is noted as a pseudogene. The CDR3 length is 20 residues. The CDR3 DNA follows: TGTGCCAGCAGCAATTCCCAAATCCCTCCCGGACTAGCGGGGAAGTACGAGCAGTACGTC. Translation: CASSNSQIPPGLAGKYEQYV.

The rearrangement uses TRBV6-1 and TRBJ1-6; 8 bases align to TRBD1. Germline-derived CDR1 and CDR2 are MNHNS and SASEGT. J lost 3 bases, V lost 10 bases, and 5 bases had no gene match. The CDR3 extends over 14 amino acids. As DNA, the CDR3 is TGTGCCACCTCCGGGACAGGCTATAATTCACCCCTCCACTTT. Translating it yields CATSGTGYNSPLHF.

The chain recombines TRBV30 with TRBJ1-1; D gene ambiguous. This CDR3 region has 13 residues. Trimming took 6 bases from V and 2 from J, leaving 13 bases between them. Germline CDR1 is GTSNPN and CDR2 is SVGIG (reference sequence). CDR3 amino acids: CACYRGPNTEAFF. CDR3 DNA: TGTGCCTGTTACCGAGGCCCCAACACTGAAGCTTTCTTT.

The rearrangement uses TRBV25-1 and TRBJ1-2; 8 bases are a match to TRBD1. Trimming at V came to 0 bases and at J to 4 bases, leaving 7 bases not matched to a gene. CDR1 and CDR2 from the germline V gene are MGHDK and SYGVNS. The CDR3 extends over 16 amino acids. This CDR3 reads CASSEYGAGGAYGYTF. DNA of the CDR3: TGTGCCAGCAGTGAATATGGGGCAGGGGGCGCCTATGGCTACACCTTC.

In its sample, this clone was seen once. The rearrangement uses TRBV5-4 and TRBJ2-5, with 8 bases that match TRBD1. Germline values: CDR1 SGHNT, CDR2 YYREEE (reference sequence). This CDR3 spans 14 amino acids. Trimming took 6 bases from V and 4 from J; bases not matched to a gene: 8. CDR3 sequence: CASNSFGQGETQYF. CDR3 in DNA: TGTGCCAGCAACAGCTTTGGACAGGGAGAGACCCAGTACTTC.

This rearrangement joins TRBV10-3 to TRBJ2-3; 7 nucleotides align to TRBD1. The CDR3 totals 14 residues. The ends lost 7 bases at V and 1 base at J; junction bases unmatched: 5. Germline CDR1 ENHRY, CDR2 SYGVKD. The CDR3 DNA is TGTGCCATCACCTTGGGACAGCGCACAGATACGCAGTATTTT. Translated, it gives CAITLGQRTDTQYF.

The chain has TRBV27 and TRBJ2-5; 9 nucleotides agree with TRBD1. Per the germline V gene, CDR1 is MNHEY and CDR2 is SMNVEV (reference sequence). The length of the CDR3 is 19 residues. V lost 5 bases, J lost 2 bases, and 18 bases stayed unmatched. In nucleotides, the CDR3 is TGTGCCAGCAGTCGCCGACAGGGGGGGTCCACCAAGGGACAAGAGACCCAGTACTTC. Its protein product is CASSRRQGGSTKGQETQYF.

The CDR3 is CASSFLTREETQYF. CDR3 nucleotide sequence: TGTGCCAGCAGCTTCCTGACTCGGGAAGAGACCCAGTACTTC. This chain uses TRBV5-4 with TRBJ2-5; D uncertain. Deletions cut 2 bases from V and 3 bases from J, with 11 bases between. This CDR3 has 14 amino acids. Looked up from germline, CDR1 is SGHNT and CDR2 is YYREEE (reference sequence).

This chain uses TRBV27 with TRBJ1-5; D might be TRBD1 (5 bases). V shed 4 bases and J shed 3 bases, with 7 bases lying between them. This CDR3 has 13 residues. Germline assignment: CDR1 MNHEY and CDR2 SMNVEV (reference sequence). The CDR3 DNA follows: TGTGCCAGCAGTTGGGGCGACAATCAGCCCCAGCATTTT. It is translated as CASSWGDNQPQHF.

J is TRBJ1-3 and V is TRBV19; D is uncertain. The V gene's germline CDR1 is LNHDA and CDR2 SQIVND (reference sequence). Trimming cost V 0 bases and J 4 bases, with 13 bases left between them. This CDR3 contains 16 residues. The CDR3 DNA sequence: TGTGCCAGTAGTATAGATCCGGGGATTTCCGGAAACACCATATATTTT. Translating gives CASSIDPGISGNTIYF.

This chain's CDR3 is CASSEEGTNYGYTF. CDR3 in DNA: TGTGCCAGCAGTGAGGAGGGGACGAACTATGGCTACACCTTC. V usage is TRBV2 and J usage is TRBJ1-2, with TRBD1 as a possible D gene (5 bases). Germline CDR1 is SNHLY and CDR2 is FYNNEI. The V and J ends lost 3 bases and 2 bases respectively, with 10 bases between them. This CDR3 comprises 14 residues. The complete variable domain, with remaining parts taken from reference TRBV2 and TRBJ1-2, reads EPEVTQTPSHQVTQMGQEVILRCVPISNHLYFYWYRQILGQKVEFLVSFYNNEISEKSEIFDDQFSVERPDGSNFTLKIRSTKLEDSAMYFCASSEEGTNYGYTFGSGTRLTVV.

The chain is built from TRBV29-1 and TRBJ2-1; 10 bases map to TRBD2. V lost 6 bases and J lost 0; bases outside the gene matches: 8. The CDR3 spans 16 residues. Germline CDR1 reads SQVTM; CDR2 reads ANQGSEA. The CDR3 is CSVAFSGGASYNEQFF. For the CDR3, the DNA is TGCAGCGTCGCCTTCAGCGGGGGGGCCTCCTACAATGAGCAGTTCTTC.

The rearrangement uses TRBV27 and TRBJ2-3; 12 bases are shared with TRBD2. V was clipped by 3 bases and J by 3 bases; unmatched bases: 10. The CDR3 covers 18 residues. Looked up from germline, CDR1 is MNHEY and CDR2 is SMNVEV (reference sequence). CDR3: CASSLGRTSGVPTDTQYF. CDR3 DNA sequence: TGTGCCAGCAGTTTGGGGCGGACTAGCGGGGTCCCAACAGATACGCAGTATTTT.